Listed below are T cell receptor beta chains from one sample, sequenced in a study of T-cell reconstitution after alpha-beta-depleted transplantation in children. In TCRdb, the PCR reads were re-called with MiXCR into one record per CDR3 protein. The table records 450,000 to 600,000 distinct CDR3 sequences, approximately 16% of them present only once. The starting material was PBMCs from the stem cell graft donor, obtained from the stem cell graft. The receptor source for this set is a human donor who donated a stem cell graft to a child with acute lymphoblastic leukemia. The CDR3 runs from the conserved cysteine through the conserved F or W. A D gene is named only where the DNA matches it firmly. Expanded clones are given a class, and other clones once, few, many or no size at all.

v_call	clone_size	d_call	j_call	cdr3_length	cdr3_aa	cdr3_nt
TRBV10-3	few	.	TRBJ2-5	13	CAISGTYQETQYF	TGTGCCATCAGTGGGACGTACCAAGAGACCCAGTACTTC
TRBV3-1	.	.	TRBJ2-2	13	CASSPTVAVELFF	TGTGCCAGCAGCCCGACAGTAGCCGTGGAGCTGTTTTTT
TRBV5-1	.	TRBD2	TRBJ2-7	15	CASSLARGGNYEQYF	TGCGCCAGCAGCTTGGCTCGCGGGGGTAACTACGAGCAGTACTTC
TRBV5-6	few	.	TRBJ2-3	16	CASSLGGMGFADTQYF	TGTGCCAGCAGCTTGGGCGGGATGGGTTTCGCAGATACGCAGTATTTT
TRBV5-6	many	.	TRBJ1-2	11	CASSLAWRNSF	TGTGCCAGCAGCTTGGCTTGGAGAAATTCCTTC
TRBV6-5	.	.	TRBJ1-3	18	CASLRWPGYPSSGNTIYF	TGTGCCAGTCTTCGATGGCCCGGTTATCCCTCCTCTGGAAACACCATATATTTT
TRBV18	few	TRBD1	TRBJ2-3	14	CASSPPGQADTQYF	TGTGCCAGCTCACCACCGGGACAGGCAGATACGCAGTATTTT
TRBV2	few	TRBD1	TRBJ2-5	14	CASSPGTGKRTQYF	TGTGCCAGCAGTCCCGGGACAGGGAAAAGGACCCAGTACTTC
TRBV5-1	few	.	TRBJ2-1	13	CASSFDGNNEQFF	TGCGCCAGCAGCTTCGACGGAAACAATGAGCAGTTCTTC
TRBV5-1	few	TRBD1	TRBJ2-7	13	CASSGTGTGEQYF	TGCGCCAGCAGCGGGACAGGGACGGGGGAGCAGTACTTC
TRBV20-1	few	.	TRBJ2-1	13	CSASAQGPNEQFF	TGCAGTGCTAGCGCCCAGGGACCCAATGAGCAGTTCTTC
TRBV7-9	.	.	TRBJ2-5	16	CASSFPGGEGRETQYF	TGTGCCAGCAGCTTCCCTGGTGGGGAAGGTAGAGAGACCCAGTACTTC
TRBV5-4	once	TRBD1	TRBJ2-5	19	CASSSAAPGQLTLRETQYF	TGTGCCAGCAGCTCCGCAGCCCCGGGACAGCTAACTTTAAGAGAGACCCAGTACTTC
TRBV6-1	.	TRBD1	TRBJ2-2	15	CASNDRAANTGELFF	TGTGCCAGCAATGACAGGGCCGCGAACACCGGGGAGCTGTTTTTT
TRBV5-6	few	.	TRBJ1-2	14	CASSYERWGYGYTF	TGTGCCAGCAGCTATGAAAGATGGGGGTATGGCTACACCTTC
TRBV20-1	few	TRBD2	TRBJ2-7	15	CSARGTSGRAYEQYF	TGCAGTGCTAGAGGGACTAGCGGGAGGGCCTACGAGCAGTACTTC
TRBV18	.	.	TRBJ2-5	14	CASSGIGGGETQYF	TGTGCCAGCTCAGGCATTGGAGGTGGAGAGACCCAGTACTTC
TRBV19	.	.	TRBJ2-1	12	CASSIRVEEQFF	TGTGCCAGTAGTATTAGGGTAGAAGAGCAGTTCTTC
TRBV27	many	.	TRBJ2-7	13	CASSSQKAGEQYF	TGTGCCAGCAGTTCTCAAAAAGCGGGCGAGCAGTACTTC
TRBV4-1	.	.	TRBJ2-5	16	CASSQDLGLGGETQYF	TGCGCCAGCAGCCAAGATTTGGGGCTAGGCGGAGAGACCCAGTACTTC
TRBV5-1	.	.	TRBJ2-2	16	CASSSSGRANTGELFF	TGCGCCAGCAGCTCATCCGGGAGAGCGAACACCGGGGAGCTGTTTTTT
TRBV29-1	few	.	TRBJ2-1	14	CSVVQGGGINEQFF	TGCAGCGTTGTTCAGGGAGGGGGGATCAATGAGCAGTTCTTC
TRBV11-1	.	TRBD2	TRBJ2-1	18	CASSLGRLAAGSYNEQFF	TGTGCCAGCAGCTTAGGACGGCTAGCGGCAGGCTCCTACAATGAGCAGTTCTTC
TRBV20-1	.	.	TRBJ1-2	12	CSARDGRHLGTF	TGCAGTGCTAGAGATGGAAGGCATCTGGGCACCTTC
TRBV6-5	few	.	TRBJ2-5	14	CASSYSRQQETQYF	TGTGCCAGCAGTTACTCCAGGCAGCAAGAGACCCAGTACTTC
TRBV29-1	.	.	TRBJ2-7	13	CSVAFQGGYEQYF	TGCAGCGTTGCGTTCCAGGGGGGCTACGAGCAGTACTTC
TRBV5-1	few	.	TRBJ2-1	14	CASSSTASNGEQFF	TGCGCCAGCAGCTCGACCGCTAGCAACGGTGAGCAGTTCTTC
TRBV12-3/TRBV12-4	.	.	TRBJ1-6	15	CASSLVGTWGSPLHF	TGTGCCAGCAGTTTAGTCGGGACCTGGGGTTCACCCCTCCACTTT
TRBV12-3/TRBV12-4	.	TRBD2	TRBJ2-7	14	CASRKREGPYEQYF	TGTGCCAGCAGAAAGCGGGAGGGCCCCTACGAGCAGTACTTC
TRBV29-1	.	.	TRBJ1-1	11	CSVAVLTEAFF	TGCAGCGTTGCGGTGCTTACTGAAGCTTTCTTT
TRBV9	.	.	TRBJ2-7	13	CASSVASSYEQYF	TGTGCCAGCAGCGTAGCTTCGTCCTACGAGCAGTACTTC
TRBV4-1	few	.	TRBJ1-2	14	CASSQVTLNYGYTF	TGCGCCAGCAGCCAAGTGACACTCAACTATGGCTACACCTTC
TRBV5-1	few	.	TRBJ2-5	14	CASSLASMKETQYF	TGCGCCAGCAGCTTGGCCTCGATGAAAGAGACCCAGTACTTC
TRBV20-1	once	TRBD1	TRBJ2-3	14	CSAAGTGFADTQYF	TGCAGTGCAGCCGGGACAGGGTTTGCAGATACGCAGTATTTT
TRBV2	few	TRBD1	TRBJ2-1	15	CASSRQGTGWNEQFF	TGTGCCAGCAGTCGCCAGGGGACAGGGTGGAATGAGCAGTTCTTC
TRBV11-2	few	.	TRBJ1-1	13	CASSLMKAADAFF	TGTGCCAGCAGCTTAATGAAGGCGGCCGATGCTTTCTTT
TRBV5-1	few	TRBD1	TRBJ1-2	15	CASSLAGQEGYGYTF	TGCGCCAGCAGCTTGGCCGGACAGGAAGGCTATGGCTACACCTTC
TRBV7-9	few	TRBD2	TRBJ2-3	14	CASSLGTTLDTQYF	TGTGCCAGCAGCCTTGGGACTACCCTAGATACGCAGTATTTT
TRBV3-1	few	.	TRBJ1-5	15	CASSPQGRQNQPQHF	TGTGCCAGCAGCCCACAAGGACGGCAAAATCAGCCCCAGCATTTT
TRBV12-5	.	.	TRBJ1-1	13	CASGLGMNTEAFF	TGTGCTAGTGGTTTGGGAATGAACACTGAAGCTTTCTTT
TRBV10-1	.	.	TRBJ1-1	13	CASSEDVQTEAFF	TGCGCCAGCAGTGAGGATGTTCAGACTGAAGCTTTCTTT
TRBV29-1	few	TRBD1	TRBJ2-2	15	CSVEPGGADTGELFF	TGCAGCGTCGAGCCAGGGGGCGCGGACACCGGGGAGCTGTTTTTT
TRBV5-1	.	.	TRBJ1-2	15	CASSFGRVPHYGYTF	TGCGCCAGCAGCTTTGGAAGGGTCCCTCACTATGGCTACACCTTC
TRBV7-9	few	TRBD2	TRBJ2-1	16	CASSPSWPSGSGKQFF	TGTGCCAGCAGCCCCAGCTGGCCTAGCGGGAGTGGGAAGCAGTTCTTC
TRBV15	few	.	TRBJ2-7	14	CATSEIGGSYEQYF	TGTGCCACCAGCGAGATTGGCGGCTCCTACGAGCAGTACTTC
TRBV29-1	.	.	TRBJ2-1	12	CSVEGDKAEQFF	TGCAGCGTTGAAGGGGACAAGGCTGAGCAGTTCTTC
TRBV20-1	.	.	TRBJ2-1	12	CSARGGLYEQFF	TGCAGTGCTAGAGGGGGCCTCTATGAGCAGTTCTTC
TRBV20-1	.	.	TRBJ2-7	12	CSASGSAYEQYF	TGCAGTGCTAGCGGTAGCGCCTACGAGCAGTACTTC
TRBV12-3/TRBV12-4	.	TRBD1	TRBJ1-5	15	CASITGTGSNQPHHF	TGTGCCAGCATTACCGGGACAGGAAGCAATCAGCCCCATCATTTT
TRBV29-1	few	TRBD1	TRBJ1-4	12	CSIRDSNEKLFF	TGCAGCATCCGGGACAGCAATGAAAAACTGTTTTTT
TRBV20-1	.	.	TRBJ1-5	17	CSARPRTEPFYNQPQHF	TGCAGTGCTAGACCCAGGACAGAACCGTTTTACAATCAGCCCCAGCATTTT
TRBV18	.	TRBD1	TRBJ2-2	16	CASSSTIQGTSGELFF	TGTGCCAGCTCATCTACTATACAGGGGACCTCCGGGGAGCTGTTTTTT
TRBV6-1	.	TRBD2	TRBJ2-5	17	CASLARRGLAGKETQYF	TGTGCCAGCCTAGCTAGACGAGGACTAGCGGGAAAAGAGACCCAGTACTTC
TRBV18	.	TRBD2	TRBJ2-3	17	CASSPPMLAGVTDTQYF	TGTGCCAGCTCCCCACCGATGCTAGCGGGTGTCACAGATACGCAGTATTTT
TRBV29-1	many	.	TRBJ2-3	13	CSVESWDTDTQYF	TGCAGCGTTGAAAGCTGGGACACAGATACGCAGTATTTT
TRBV11-2	once	.	TRBJ2-1	13	CASSLEFTFEQFF	TGTGCCAGCAGCTTAGAGTTCACGTTTGAGCAGTTCTTC
TRBV6-5	.	.	TRBJ1-6	15	CASSYLTTGKGSLHF	TGTGCCAGCAGTTACCTAACAACAGGGAAGGGATCCCTCCACTTT